Below, 7 T cell receptor beta chains from the same sample are listed, as sequenced in a study of blood T cell repertoires in COVID-19. The assay was immunoSEQ multiplex PCR, and TCRdb's table has in-frame clones only and misses some. This sample has 100,000 to 150,000 clones, with 88% found just once. Sequencing input: peripheral blood. The receptors come from a human donor in a cohort sampled during active COVID-19.

The J gene is TRBJ1-2, the V gene TRBV28; 8 bases line up with TRBD1. Looked up from germline, CDR1 is MDHEN and CDR2 is SYDVKM. This CDR3 spans 15 amino acids. J gave up 2 bases and V 6 bases, and 8 bases lay outside the gene matches. The CDR3 region is CASSLGQGANYGYTF. Here the CDR3 DNA reads TGTGCCAGCAGCCTCGGACAGGGCGCAAACTATGGCTACACCTTC.

This chain joins TRBV6-8 and TRBJ2-5; 9 bases match TRBD2. This CDR3 region has 15 residues. V dropped 3 bases and J dropped 5; count of bases not matched to a gene: 7. The germline gives CDR1 MNHGY, CDR2 SAAAGT. The CDR3 DNA follows: TGTGCCAGCAGTTATGTACGCGGGGGGGAGGAGACCCAGTACTTC. Translating gives CASSYVRGGEETQYF.

The chain carries TRBV11-2 and TRBJ2-1; no clear D. The CDR3 totals 11 residues. Germline V gene lookup returns CDR1 SGHAT and CDR2 FQNNGV. Trimming took off 5 bases at V and 13 bases at J, with 12 bases between the two ends. Here the CDR3 DNA reads TGTGCCAGCAGCACAACACAGAAACAGTTCTTC. Translated, it gives CASSTTQKQFF.

The V gene is TRBV18, the J gene TRBJ2-7; TRBD1 matches 8 bases. Trimming at V came to 2 bases and at J to 2 bases, leaving 11 bases not matched to a gene. The V gene's germline CDR1 is KGHSH and CDR2 LQKENI. The CDR3 extends over 17 amino acids. Here the CDR3 reads CASSPNPPTGVTYEQYF. The CDR3, as DNA: TGTGCCAGCTCACCAAATCCGCCGACAGGGGTAACCTACGAGCAGTACTTC.

This clone has only one observation. This chain links TRBV6-5 with TRBJ1-5; 8 bases are shared with TRBD1. The V gene's germline CDR1 is MNHEY and CDR2 SVGAGI. Unmatched junction bases numbered 11, after V lost 10 bases and J lost 6 bases. This CDR3 spans 14 amino acids. CDR3 DNA sequence: TGTGCCACCCGGACAGGGACGGGGGGTCAGCCCCAGCATTTT. Protein sequence: CATRTGTGGQPQHF.

The chain couples TRBV3-1 (or the pseudogene TRBV3-2) to TRBJ2-5; 7 nucleotides agree with TRBD2. The V gene end was trimmed by 4 bases and the J gene end by 6 bases; junction bases not matched to a gene: 17. The CDR3 is 17 residues long. Germline lookup yields CDR1 LGHDT and CDR2 YNNKEL (reference sequence). CDR3 protein: CASSLTSAGYPGQTQYF. For the CDR3, the DNA is TGTGCCAGCAGCCTAACTAGCGCGGGATACCCGGGGCAGACCCAGTACTTC.

The genes are TRBV7-9 and TRBJ2-7, with D possibly matching TRBD1 (6 bases). The CDR3 runs to 15 residues. Trimming pared 6 bases from V and 0 bases from J, leaving 15 bases between. The germline V gene has CDR1 SEHNR and CDR2 FQNEAQ (reference sequence). The CDR3 DNA reads TGTGCCAGCAGACCTCCCGGGACATTCTCCTACGAGCAGTACTTC. This translates into CASRPPGTFSYEQYF.